A selection of T cell receptor beta chains follows, all from one sample in a study of cytomegalovirus exposure and HLA in healthy donors. Using immunoSEQ multiplex PCR, the repertoire was profiled, and TCRdb retains in-frame clones only, with some absent. The sample records about 190,000 clones, 81% being singletons. Sequencing was performed on PBMCs. The receptors originated from a man younger than 35 in good health and CMV-seronegative. CDR3s include the opening cysteine and the closing phenylalanine or tryptophan. D genes are given only for firm matches. Rows give clone size only sometimes, using once, few, many, or a class for an expanded clone.

d_call	v_call	cdr3_length	clone_size	j_call	cdr3_nt	cdr3_aa
TRBD1	TRBV27	15	.	TRBJ2-7	TGTGCCAGCAGTCCGGGGGACAGGGGGTTATACGAGCAGTACTTC	CASSPGDRGLYEQYF
.	TRBV5-1	13	.	TRBJ2-5	TGCGCCAGCAGCTTGGCCACCAGCCGGGCCCAGTACTTC	CASSLATSRAQYF
TRBD2	TRBV29-1	15	once	TRBJ2-3	TGCAGCGTTGAACTCGCCGGGAGGGCCCCAGATACGCAGTATTTT	CSVELAGRAPDTQYF
.	TRBV6-1	13	.	TRBJ1-2	TGTGCCAGCAGTGATTGGGGGGGCCAAGGCTACACCTTC	CASSDWGGQGYTF
.	TRBV18	14	.	TRBJ2-1	TGTGCCAGCTCACCACCTTCCAGGGGATGGGAGCAGTTCTTC	CASSPPSRGWEQFF
.	TRBV6-5	11	.	TRBJ2-3	TGTGCCAGCCAGAGCACAGATACGCAGTATTTT	CASQSTDTQYF
TRBD1	TRBV2	15	.	TRBJ1-2	TGTGCCAGCAGTGAAATAGGACAGGACCCCTATAGCTACACCTTC	CASSEIGQDPYSYTF
TRBD1	TRBV11-3	16	.	TRBJ2-1	TGTGCCAGCAGCTTACGGTCCGGGACAGGGAACGATGAGCAGTTCTTC	CASSLRSGTGNDEQFF
.	TRBV27	15	once	TRBJ2-2	TGTGCCAGCAGTTTAAGGACGGAGGGCAGCGGGGAGCTGTTTTTT	CASSLRTEGSGELFF
.	TRBV16	13	.	TRBJ2-7	TGTGCCAGCAGCCAACTACAGGGCGGGGAGCAGTACTTC	CASSQLQGGEQYF
TRBD1	TRBV25-1	13	.	TRBJ2-7	TGTGCCAGCGGAGGGACAGGGGGCCACGAGCAGTACTTC	CASGGTGGHEQYF
TRBD1	TRBV27	17	.	TRBJ1-4	TGTGCCAGCAGTCCCCGGGACAGCCGGACCCATTCTGAAAAACTGTTTTTT	CASSPRDSRTHSEKLFF
.	TRBV25-1	14	.	TRBJ1-2	TGTGCCAGCAGTGAATATTTTGGGCAGGGCGGCTACACCTTC	CASSEYFGQGGYTF
TRBD2	TRBV10-1	13	.	TRBJ2-5	TGCGCCAGCAGCGGAGCGGGGACGGGGACCCAGTACTTC	CASSGAGTGTQYF
.	TRBV10-3	16	.	TRBJ1-1	TGTGCCATCAGTGCCGGGGCGGGATCAGGTAGAACTGAAGCTTTCTTT	CAISAGAGSGRTEAFF
.	TRBV18	14	.	TRBJ2-5	TGTGCCAGCTCACCACCAGGGGCACAAGAGACCCAGTACTTC	CASSPPGAQETQYF
TRBD1	TRBV9	14	.	TRBJ2-1	TGTGCCAGTAGCCGGCAGGGGGCGTACGATGAGCAGTTCTTC	CASSRQGAYDEQFF
TRBD2	TRBV5-6	16	.	TRBJ2-1	TGTGCCAGCAGCTTGGTAGCGGGAGTGGTGTACAATGAGCAGTTCTTC	CASSLVAGVVYNEQFF
.	TRBV30	14	.	TRBJ1-1	TGTGCCTGGAAAGTGAGGGGGGGTTTGACTGAAGCTTTCTTT	CAWKVRGGLTEAFF
TRBD1	TRBV7-2	15	.	TRBJ1-5	TGTGCCAGCAGCTTACGACAGGGGTCGGGTCAGCCCCAGCATTTT	CASSLRQGSGQPQHF
.	TRBV6-1	13	few	TRBJ1-1	TGTGCCAGCATACGAGGGGGGAACACTGAAGCTTTCTTT	CASIRGGNTEAFF
TRBD1	TRBV5-5	16	.	TRBJ2-5	TGTGCCAGCAGCCCTCCGGGAGCAGGGGGCACAGAGACCCAGTACTTC	CASSPPGAGGTETQYF
TRBD2	TRBV6-5	14	.	TRBJ2-1	TGTGCCAGCAGTTTACTAGCGGGAAGGAATGAGCAGTTCTTC	CASSLLAGRNEQFF
.	TRBV5-1	12	once	TRBJ2-2	TGCGCCAGCAGCTACAGGGCCGGGGAGCTGTTTTTT	CASSYRAGELFF
TRBD1	TRBV6-1	13	.	TRBJ1-2	TGTGCCAGCAGTCGGGACAGGGGGGATGGCTACACCTTC	CASSRDRGDGYTF
.	TRBV27	12	few	TRBJ2-7	TGTGCCAGCAGTCCAACAGGGTCTGAGCAGTACTTC	CASSPTGSEQYF
.	TRBV27	12	once	TRBJ2-3	TGTGCCAGCAGTTTTCTAAGAGATACGCAGTATTTT	CASSFLRDTQYF
TRBD2	TRBV10-2	19	.	TRBJ2-6	TGCGCCAGCAGTGAGCCAGGACTAGCGAATCCCTCTGGGGCCAACGTCCTGACTTTC	CASSEPGLANPSGANVLTF
TRBD1	TRBV4-3	16	.	TRBJ2-2	TGCGCCAGCAGCCAAGCCCAGGGGGCGCGGATCGGGGAGCTGTTTTTT	CASSQAQGARIGELFF
TRBD2	TRBV5-4	16	.	TRBJ2-7	TGTGCCAGCAGCTTGTCCGGCGGGGGGGTCCCCTACGAGCAGTACTTC	CASSLSGGGVPYEQYF
.	TRBV27	14	.	TRBJ1-1	TGTGCCAGCAGTTTGAGACAGGTGGCCACTGAAGCTTTCTTT	CASSLRQVATEAFF
TRBD1	TRBV14	18	.	TRBJ1-1	TGTGCCAGCAGTCAGAAACCCGGGACAGGGATTTGGATCACTGAAGCTTTCTTT	CASSQKPGTGIWITEAFF
.	TRBV7-3	14	.	TRBJ2-1	TGTGCCAGCAGCCCGCGTAACGGAGAGTCTGAGCAGTTCTTC	CASSPRNGESEQFF
.	TRBV12-5	13	.	TRBJ1-2	TGTGCTAGTGACTTTTTGGTCGCCTATGGCTACACCTTC	CASDFLVAYGYTF
TRBD1	TRBV19	15	.	TRBJ2-1	TGTGCCAGTAGGGGGGACAGGGCGGCCTACAATGAGCAGTTCTTC	CASRGDRAAYNEQFF
TRBD1	TRBV2	13	few	TRBJ2-1	TGTGCCAGTTGTAGGGGGCGAAGTAATGAGCAGTTCTTC	CASCRGRSNEQFF
.	TRBV9	15	.	TRBJ1-4	TGTGCCAGCAGCGTAGCCGCAGGGAGGGCTGAAAAACTGTTTTTT	CASSVAAGRAEKLFF
TRBD1	TRBV9	15	.	TRBJ2-7	TGTGCCAGCAGCGTAGGTCCGGGACAGGGCTACGAGCAGTACTTC	CASSVGPGQGYEQYF
TRBD1	TRBV6-1	14	.	TRBJ1-4	TGTGCCAGCAGCCAGGCAGGGGGAAGTGAAAAACTGTTTTTT	CASSQAGGSEKLFF
.	TRBV30	12	.	TRBJ2-7	TGTGCCTGGACCAGGGGTGCGGACGAGCAGTACTTC	CAWTRGADEQYF
.	TRBV2	15	.	TRBJ1-6	TGTGCCAGCGGGAGGAGGGGACGCCTCAATTCACCCCTCCACTTT	CASGRRGRLNSPLHF
.	TRBV6-6	14	.	TRBJ1-1	TGTGCCAGCCAACACAACGGAGGGGCCACTGAAGCTTTCTTT	CASQHNGGATEAFF
TRBD1	TRBV5-1	16	.	TRBJ1-6	TGCGCCAGCAGCTTGGCAGGGGGCCAGTATAATTCACCCCTCCACTTT	CASSLAGGQYNSPLHF
.	TRBV6-1	15	.	TRBJ2-1	TGTGCCAGCAGTGAAGCGTCTAGTGCGTACAATGAGCAGTTCTTC	CASSEASSAYNEQFF
.	TRBV9	16	.	TRBJ1-1	TGTGCCAGCAGCGTAGGCAAGCAGGGACAGAACACTGAAGCTTTCTTT	CASSVGKQGQNTEAFF
.	TRBV7-9	13	.	TRBJ1-1	TGTGCCAGCAGCCTCGTTGGGAGCACTGAAGCTTTCTTT	CASSLVGSTEAFF